This entry is about one TCR beta chain. Antigen unknown. This entry belongs to a study of molecular identifiers for immune sequencing clone quantification. Study results and limitations: More than 97% of effector molecules, versus under 1% of naive-cell molecules, belonged to clones above 20 RNA copies.

In TCRdb, the PCR reads were re-called with MiXCR into one record per CDR3 protein. Of roughly 320,000 distinct CDR3 sequences listed, under 25% are singletons. Naive CD8 sequencing libraries were generated from approximately 20,000 to 1,000,000 sorted cells, with 10%, 30% or 50% RNA as input. The CD8+CD4-CCR7+CD45RA+ phenotype defined the sorted naive CD8 T cells. Trimming left V 0 bases short and J 4 bases short, with 14 bases between. CDR1 and CDR2 from the germline V gene are MNHEY and SVGAGI. This CDR3 contains 16 residues. J is TRBJ2-3 and V is TRBV6-5; possibly TRBD1 for D (5 bases). The receptor was isolated from a human donor in good health. Some libraries in this study had Jurkat cell RNA spiked in. Sequencing was done on a sample of naive CD8+ T cells from blood, with Jurkat cell RNA spiked in. This sample's subset: FACS-sorted CD8+CD4-CCR7+CD45RA+ naive T cells. CDR3 DNA sequence: TGTGCCAGCAGTTACTCGATCGCAGGGCTGGCAGATACGCAGTATTTT. The encoded protein is CASSYSIAGLADTQYF.